The entry that follows covers one T cell receptor beta chain sequence. Antigen specificity is unknown. These data originate in a study of cytomegalovirus exposure and HLA in healthy donors. Germline loops: CDR1 SNHLY, CDR2 FYNNEI. The CDR3 runs to 15 residues. Study results and caveats: Investigators reported more than 150 TCR beta chains as tied to cytomegalovirus. Earlier results showed most TCR beta V segments being productive about 90% or about 30% of the time. When the data were analyzed later, several of the most significant clusters appeared to be linked to common viral pathogens.

The PCR employed 60 Vbeta primers together with 13 Jbeta primers. TCRdb keeps only in-frame clones here, not all; method: immunoSEQ multiplex PCR. There are 150,000 to 200,000 clones in the sample; 80% to 90% occur only once, and roughly 10% lies in the top ten. The sequence came from a man between 18 and 35 years old in good health and CMV-seropositive. The rearrangement links TRBV2 to TRBJ2-5, with D possibly TRBD1 on 6 matching bases. The assigned J gene may be wrong: the sequence end matches TRBJ2-7 better. What was sequenced was PBMCs. The chain's CDR3 is CASSYGLGGSYEQYF. In DNA form, the CDR3 reads TGTGCCAGCAGTTACGGGCTAGGGGGTTCCTACGAGCAGTACTTC.